This entry concerns a single TCR beta chain. The data were obtained in a study of cytomegalovirus exposure and HLA in healthy donors. Unmatched junction bases numbered 9, after V lost 0 bases and J lost 3 bases. The CDR3 spans 16 residues. CDR1 SGHRS and CDR2 YFSETQ come from the germline V gene. The primer mix had 60 Vbeta and 13 Jbeta primers. TCRdb keeps only in-frame clones here, not all; method: immunoSEQ multiplex PCR. This table lists around 76,000 clones. The TCR was taken from a woman aged 55 to 70 in good health and CMV-seronegative. The genes are TRBV5-1 and TRBJ2-7; 7 positions agree with TRBD1. The sample comprised PBMCs. The CDR3 DNA reads as TGCGCCAGCAGCTTGGGTCGGTGGGGACAGAGCTACGAGCAGTACTTC. This translates into CASSLGRWGQSYEQYF.